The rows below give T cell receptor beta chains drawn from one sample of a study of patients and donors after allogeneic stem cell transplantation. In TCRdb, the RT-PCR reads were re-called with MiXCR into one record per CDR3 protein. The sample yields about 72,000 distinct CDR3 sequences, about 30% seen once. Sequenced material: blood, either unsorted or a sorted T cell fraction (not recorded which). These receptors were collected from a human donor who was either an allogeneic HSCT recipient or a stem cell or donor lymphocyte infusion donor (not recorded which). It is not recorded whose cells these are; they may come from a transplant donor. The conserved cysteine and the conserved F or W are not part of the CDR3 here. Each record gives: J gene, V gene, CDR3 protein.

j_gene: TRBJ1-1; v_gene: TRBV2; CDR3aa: ASRPPSGQLAEAF
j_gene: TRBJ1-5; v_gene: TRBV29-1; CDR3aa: SVGTDLDQPQH
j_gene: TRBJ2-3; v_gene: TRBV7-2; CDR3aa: ASSSFGDTQY
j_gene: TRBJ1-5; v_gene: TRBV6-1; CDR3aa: ASSEAGVGNQPQH
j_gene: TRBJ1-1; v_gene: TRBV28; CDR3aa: ASSPPRERTEAF
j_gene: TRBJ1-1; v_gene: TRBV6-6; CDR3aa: ASSAGTGAIWVTEAF
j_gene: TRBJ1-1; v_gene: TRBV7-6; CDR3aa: ASSADRNTEAF
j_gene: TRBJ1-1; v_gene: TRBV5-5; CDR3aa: ASSLGAGFVMNTEAF
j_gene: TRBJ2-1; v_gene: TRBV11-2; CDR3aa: ASSLSGGAGNEQF
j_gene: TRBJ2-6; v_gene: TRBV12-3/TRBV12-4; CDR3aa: ASSLGRVSGANVLT
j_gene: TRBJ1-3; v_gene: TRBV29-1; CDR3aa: SVIGTISGNTIY
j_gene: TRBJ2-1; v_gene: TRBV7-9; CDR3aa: ASSLGGLAGPYNEQF
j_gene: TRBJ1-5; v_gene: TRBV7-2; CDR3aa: ASSLWSSSNQPQH
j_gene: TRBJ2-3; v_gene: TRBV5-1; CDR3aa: ASSETADTQY
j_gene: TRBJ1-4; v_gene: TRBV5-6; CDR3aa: ASSSLRTGWTTNEKLF
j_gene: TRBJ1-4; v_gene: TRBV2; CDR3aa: ASSEVATGVYEKLF
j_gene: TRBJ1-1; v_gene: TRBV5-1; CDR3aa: ASSSDRALMNTEAF
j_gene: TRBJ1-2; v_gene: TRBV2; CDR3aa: ASRRPWEAFYGYT